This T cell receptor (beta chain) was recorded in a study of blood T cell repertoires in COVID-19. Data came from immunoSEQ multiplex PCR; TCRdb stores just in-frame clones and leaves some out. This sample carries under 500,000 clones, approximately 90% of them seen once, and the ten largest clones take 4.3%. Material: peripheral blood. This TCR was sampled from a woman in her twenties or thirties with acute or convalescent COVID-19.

The CDR3, as DNA: TGTGCCAGCAGCAGGACAGATAGCAATCAGCCCCAGCATTTT. Amino acid sequence: CASSRTDSNQPQHF. J is TRBJ1-5 and V is TRBV6-5; a possible D gene is TRBD1 (6 bases). Trimming stripped 6 bases from V and 0 bases from J, with 9 bases between. Germline V gene lookup returns CDR1 MNHEY and CDR2 SVGAGI. The CDR3 is 14 residues long.